The 3 T cell receptor beta chains below come from one sample, sequenced in a study of blood T cell repertoires in COVID-19. Using immunoSEQ multiplex PCR, the repertoire was profiled, and TCRdb retains in-frame clones only, with some absent. Here the sample spans 250,000 to 300,000 clones, 89% being singletons. Input material: peripheral blood. The origin of the receptors is a woman aged 40 to 50 who had recovered from COVID-19.

This clone occurred once. This sequence joins TRBV6-5 and TRBJ2-5; D may be TRBD2 (7 bases). V lost 3 bases, J lost 5 bases, and 13 bases lay in between. This CDR3 comprises 14 residues. Germline CDR1 reads MNHEY; CDR2 reads SVGAGI. The CDR3 region is CASSYSQGGETQYF. The CDR3, as DNA: TGTGCCAGCAGTTATTCACAGGGAGGGGAGACCCAGTACTTC.

This clone has a single count. The chain has TRBV10-3 and TRBJ2-1, with 10 bases fitting TRBD2. J gave up 8 bases and V 4 bases, and 5 bases lay outside the gene matches. The CDR3 loop spans 14 amino acids. Germline V gene lookup returns CDR1 ENHRY and CDR2 SYGVKD. The CDR3 protein is CAISGDSGRYEQFF. The CDR3 nucleotides are TGTGCCATCAGTGGGGATAGCGGGAGGTATGAGCAGTTCTTC.

This chain joins TRBV23-1 and TRBJ2-5; D call uncertain. TRBV23-1 is an ORF, with its function uncertain. V lost 7 bases and J lost 10, with 13 bases in between. CDR3 length: 11 amino acids. As DNA, the CDR3 is TGCGCCAGCACGTCGACCCAGGACCAGTACTTC. It is translated as CASTSTQDQYF.